This record concerns one T cell receptor (beta chain) sequence. No antigen is known for it. The data originate from a study of cytomegalovirus exposure and HLA in healthy donors. Study-wide results and limits: There were a few CMV-associated chains whose specificity for CMV antigens was confirmed in vitro.

Sequencing was performed with immunoSEQ multiplex PCR; in TCRdb, only in-frame clones are kept and a portion is missing. The sample records 150,000 to 200,000 clones, over 65% being singletons. CDR3 length: 11 residues. The V end was cut by 0 bases, the J end by 4 bases, with 4 bases between. Germline CDR1 and CDR2: DFQATT and SNEGSKA (reference sequence). This sequence originates from a man aged 18-30 years in good health and CMV-seropositive. This chain links TRBV20-1 with TRBJ2-7; no firm D call. The sample taken for sequencing was PBMCs. Written as DNA, the CDR3 is TGCAGTGCTAGAGAGGCTTACGAGCAGTACTTC. Its protein product is CSAREAYEQYF.